These T cell receptor beta chains were read from a single sample in a study of blood T cell repertoires in COVID-19. Using immunoSEQ multiplex PCR, the repertoire was profiled, and TCRdb retains in-frame clones only, with some absent. The sample records 150,000 to 200,000 clones, roughly nine tenths being singletons. The sequencing input was peripheral blood. The receptors come from a man aged 55 to 70 with active or convalescent COVID-19. The CDR3 runs from the conserved cysteine through the conserved F or W. D genes are given only for firm matches. The listing skips clone size in some rows; elsewhere it reads once, few, many or a size class.

cdr3_length j_call d_call clone_size v_call cdr3_aa cdr3_nt
16 TRBJ1-1 NA once TRBV28 CASSFTFGTRQTEAFF TGTGCCAGCAGTTTTACCTTCGGGACACGGCAGACTGAAGCTTTCTTT
14 TRBJ1-4 TRBD1 few TRBV5-1 CASSWGQGSEKLFF TGCGCCAGCAGCTGGGGACAGGGAAGTGAAAAACTGTTTTTT
15 TRBJ1-5 TRBD1 NA TRBV19 CASTPDRSYNQPQHF TGTGCCAGTACCCCGGACAGGTCCTACAATCAGCCCCAGCATTTT
15 TRBJ1-5 NA NA TRBV4-1 CASSRSSGSNQPQHF TGCGCCAGCAGCCGGAGTTCGGGGAGCAATCAGCCCCAGCATTTT
14 TRBJ2-7 NA NA TRBV5-6 CASSLQGPLLEQYF TGTGCCAGCAGCCTACAGGGACCCCTTCTCGAGCAGTACTTC
12 TRBJ1-2 TRBD1 NA TRBV3-1/TRBV3-2 CASSAGGRGYTF TGTGCCAGCAGCGCAGGGGGGAGAGGCTACACCTTC
16 TRBJ2-1 NA NA TRBV5-5 CASSLLSGLTYNEQFF TGTGCCAGCAGCTTGTTATCTGGGCTTACCTACAATGAGCAGTTCTTC
14 TRBJ2-1 NA NA TRBV7-9 CASSRDTAYNEQFF TGTGCCAGCAGCCGGGACACAGCCTACAATGAGCAGTTCTTC
14 TRBJ1-2 NA once TRBV25-1 CASSEYEGGKGYTF TGTGCCAGCAGTGAATATGAGGGGGGGAAGGGCTACACCTTC
15 TRBJ1-1 NA NA TRBV3-1/TRBV3-2 CASSQVWGGLAEAFF TGTGCCAGCAGCCAAGTGTGGGGGGGGCTTGCTGAAGCTTTCTTT
14 TRBJ1-1 TRBD1 few TRBV6-5 CASRTGDLNTEAFF TGTGCCAGCCGGACAGGCGACTTGAACACTGAAGCTTTCTTT
14 TRBJ2-6 NA NA TRBV18 CASSPNSGANVLTF TGTGCCAGCTCACCTAATTCTGGGGCCAACGTCCTGACTTTC
16 TRBJ2-3 NA few TRBV5-1 CASSLGSGFSTDTQYF TGCGCCAGCAGCTTGGGATCGGGGTTTAGCACAGATACGCAGTATTTT
16 TRBJ2-2 TRBD1 NA TRBV19 CASSIGVTGAAGELFF TGTGCCAGTAGTATAGGGGTCACAGGGGCAGCCGGGGAGCTGTTTTTT
14 TRBJ1-6 TRBD1 NA TRBV6-4 CASRPGQNNSPLHF TGTGCCAGCAGACCGGGACAGAATAATTCACCCCTCCACTTT
15 TRBJ1-5 TRBD1 NA TRBV2 CASSELRGTGQPQHF TGTGCCAGCAGTGAACTCAGGGGGACAGGGCAGCCCCAGCATTTT
16 TRBJ1-5 TRBD1 NA TRBV6-6 CASSLGQGASNQPQHF TGTGCCAGCAGTTTGGGGCAGGGGGCGAGCAATCAGCCCCAGCATTTT
15 TRBJ1-1 NA NA TRBV3-1/TRBV3-2 CASSPPLNRATEAFF TGTGCCAGCAGCCCCCCTTTGAACAGGGCAACTGAAGCTTTCTTT
16 TRBJ2-1 NA NA TRBV6-4 CASSDSPGWRYNEQFF TGTGCCAGCAGTGACTCCCCAGGGTGGCGGTACAATGAGCAGTTCTTC
14 TRBJ1-2 NA NA TRBV5-1 CASSPRGGVDGYTF TGCGCCAGCAGCCCCCGGGGAGGGGTCGATGGCTACACCTTC
17 TRBJ2-3 TRBD2 NA TRBV20-1 CSASPSSGGGGADTQYF TGCAGTGCTAGTCCCTCCTCTGGCGGGGGGGGAGCAGATACGCAGTATTTT
17 TRBJ2-1 TRBD2 NA TRBV11-2 CASSSRTSGGDNNEQFF TGTGCCAGCAGCTCTCGGACTAGCGGGGGGGATAACAATGAGCAGTTCTTC
13 TRBJ1-1 NA NA TRBV27 CASRWTASSEAFF TGTGCCAGCAGGTGGACAGCTTCTTCTGAAGCTTTCTTT
15 TRBJ1-4 NA NA TRBV7-9 CASRSTSATNEKLFF TGTGCCAGCAGATCAACAAGTGCAACTAATGAAAAACTGTTTTTT
15 TRBJ1-2 NA NA TRBV3-1/TRBV3-2 CASSLRGGGIYGYTF TGTGCCAGCAGCCTCCGGGGAGGGGGGATCTATGGCTACACCTTC
15 TRBJ1-5 TRBD1 NA TRBV30 CAWSLGPGGGQPQHF TGTGCCTGGAGTTTGGGTCCAGGGGGAGGCCAGCCCCAGCATTTT
14 TRBJ1-2 NA NA TRBV10-3 CAISGNLPPSGYTF TGTGCCATTTCCGGAAACCTACCCCCTAGTGGCTACACCTTC
14 TRBJ1-1 TRBD1 NA TRBV19 CASIQTGLNTEAFF TGTGCCAGTATCCAGACAGGGCTAAACACTGAAGCTTTCTTT
12 TRBJ1-2 TRBD1 NA TRBV2 CASLRTGNGYTF TGTGCCAGCCTTCGGACAGGAAATGGCTACACCTTC
15 TRBJ2-1 TRBD1 NA TRBV24-1 CATSDPGQGYGEQFF TGTGCCACCAGTGACCCGGGACAGGGTTATGGTGAGCAGTTCTTC
16 TRBJ2-2 TRBD2 NA TRBV24-1 CATSDPTSGYTGELFF TGTGCCACCAGTGATCCGACTAGCGGGTACACCGGGGAGCTGTTTTTT
14 TRBJ1-3 NA NA TRBV5-1 CASSSGTRGNTIYF TGCGCCAGCAGCAGCGGGACACGTGGAAACACCATATATTTT
17 TRBJ1-2 NA NA TRBV4-2 CASSQELGAHRNYGYTF TGTGCCAGCAGCCAAGAGTTGGGGGCCCACCGAAACTATGGCTACACCTTC
10 TRBJ1-1 NA NA TRBV20-1 CSARPAGAFF TGCAGTGCTAGACCTGCCGGGGCTTTCTTT
14 TRBJ1-2 NA once TRBV5-1 CASSLSNSNYGYTF TGCGCCAGCAGCTTGAGCAACTCTAACTATGGCTACACCTTC
19 TRBJ2-1 TRBD2 NA TRBV13 CASSLRTSGGRYSYNEQFF TGTGCCAGCAGCCTTCGGACTAGCGGGGGGCGATACTCCTACAATGAGCAGTTCTTC
13 TRBJ1-6 NA NA TRBV11-3 CASSSGVGSPLHF TGTGCCAGCAGCTCGGGGGTTGGTTCACCCCTCCACTTT
15 TRBJ2-1 NA NA TRBV14 CASSLHQGIVNEQFF TGTGCCAGCAGCCTTCATCAGGGAATCGTAAATGAGCAGTTCTTC
17 TRBJ2-2 NA NA TRBV19 CASSQIETGPNTGELFF TGTGCCAGTAGTCAAATCGAGACAGGACCGAACACCGGGGAGCTGTTTTTT
14 TRBJ1-2 NA NA TRBV5-1 CASSLGVRESGYTF TGCGCCAGCAGCCTGGGCGTCCGGGAGAGCGGCTACACCTTC
17 TRBJ1-6 TRBD1 NA TRBV2 CASSERAGQGGNSPLHF TGTGCCAGCAGTGAAAGGGCGGGACAGGGGGGAAATTCACCCCTCCACTTT
14 TRBJ1-4 NA NA TRBV5-1 CASRPTGTNEKLFF TGCGCCAGTCGGCCGACGGGAACTAATGAAAAACTGTTTTTT
15 TRBJ1-2 TRBD1 NA TRBV10-2 CASGFLQGEVYGYTF TGCGCCAGTGGGTTCCTTCAGGGGGAAGTCTATGGCTACACCTTC
13 TRBJ1-3 TRBD1 NA TRBV5-6 CASRGQGRNTIYF TGTGCCAGCAGGGGACAGGGCCGAAACACCATATATTTT
13 TRBJ1-1 NA NA TRBV9 CASSVDQGTEAFF TGTGCCAGCAGCGTAGATCAGGGCACTGAAGCTTTCTTT
18 TRBJ1-2 NA NA TRBV5-1 CASSLDPHLGDVGGGYTF TGCGCCAGCAGCTTGGATCCTCACCTTGGTGACGTTGGGGGCGGCTACACCTTC
13 TRBJ1-2 NA NA TRBV5-1 CASSPTGSHGYTF TGCGCCAGCAGCCCGACAGGATCCCACGGCTACACCTTC
14 TRBJ2-7 TRBD2 NA TRBV4-1 CASRVAGGSYEQYF TGCGCCAGCAGGGTAGCGGGGGGCTCCTACGAGCAGTACTTC
15 TRBJ1-1 TRBD1 once TRBV9 CASSVEGAPGTEAFF TGTGCCAGCAGCGTAGAGGGGGCGCCGGGCACTGAAGCTTTCTTT
13 TRBJ1-4 NA NA TRBV30 CAWSVRVNEKLFF TGTGCCTGGAGTGTTCGGGTGAATGAAAAACTGTTTTTT